These T cell receptor beta chains were read from a single sample in a study of Ad26.COV2.S vaccination and SARS-CoV-2 variants. TCRdb's table, derived via immunoSEQ multiplex PCR, lists solely in-frame clones and lacks some. The sample has about 350,000 clones; more than 75% are singletons. Source: peripheral blood, taken in a trial of Ad26.COV2.S vaccine versus placebo. These receptors all come from a person aged 18 to 59 who received the Ad26.COV2.S COVID-19 vaccine or a placebo. CDR3s include the opening cysteine and the closing phenylalanine or tryptophan. A D gene is named only where the DNA matches it firmly. Clone size appears in some rows only: once, few, many, or a class for an expanded clone.

TRBV29-1	NA	NA	TRBJ2-5	CSVEDRLWGTQYF	TGCAGCGTTGAAGATAGGCTGTGGGGGACCCAGTACTTC
TRBV11-3	few	NA	TRBJ2-3	CASSPWGQGTDTQYF	TGTGCCAGCAGCCCTTGGGGGCAGGGCACAGATACGCAGTATTTT
TRBV3-1/TRBV3-2	few	NA	TRBJ1-1	CASSQELRRTEAFF	TGTGCCAGCAGCCAAGAGCTGAGACGCACTGAAGCTTTCTTT
TRBV5-6	NA	NA	TRBJ2-2	CASSLYSYTGELFF	TGTGCCAGCAGCTTGTACAGCTACACCGGGGAGCTGTTTTTT
TRBV11-2	NA	NA	TRBJ2-7	CASTPSQRGSTYEQYF	TGTGCCAGCACCCCATCTCAAAGGGGGTCAACCTACGAGCAGTACTTC
TRBV7-9	NA	TRBD1	TRBJ1-4	CASSGHRGVEKLFF	TGTGCCAGCAGCGGACACAGGGGGGTTGAAAAACTGTTTTTT
TRBV24-1	NA	TRBD1	TRBJ1-4	CATSLSGTGYEKLFF	TGTGCCACCAGTCTTTCCGGGACAGGGTATGAAAAACTGTTTTTT
TRBV7-9	NA	NA	TRBJ2-7	CASSLPRGGYEQYF	TGTGCCAGCAGCTTACCCAGGGGGGGCTACGAGCAGTACTTC
TRBV28	NA	NA	TRBJ2-3	CASSTGARGADTQYF	TGTGCCAGTTCGACTGGAGCCCGAGGGGCAGATACGCAGTATTTT
TRBV15	once	TRBD1	TRBJ2-7	CATSRDRLQGVGQYF	TGTGCCACCAGCAGAGATCGGTTACAGGGGGTTGGGCAGTACTTC